The 8 T cell receptor beta chains reported below all come from one sample, sequenced in a study of blood T cells in healthy people across ages. A J-beta primer mix and a sample-barcoded 5' primer were used in a second PCR of roughly 6 to 11 cycles. MiXCR, applied by TCRdb to the 5' RACE reads, yields one record per CDR3 protein. Found here are around 940,000 distinct CDR3 sequences, approximately 50% of them singletons; the top ten hold about 22%. Input material: blood. Source of these receptors: a woman aged 55 to 70 in good health.

This clonotype was recorded a few times. This clone may be a read error of a much larger clone one base away. The chain recombines TRBV12-3 or TRBV12-4 with TRBJ2-5; 7 nucleotides match TRBD2. This CDR3 is built from 14 residues. J lost 11 bases, V lost 3 bases, and 12 bases had no gene match. The CDR3 DNA follows: TGTGCCAGCAGTTTGGGGGGGGGAAACAATGAGCAGTACTTC. Translation: CASSLGGGNNEQYF.

The gene calls are TRBV6-1 and TRBJ1-2; TRBD1 matches at 9 bases. Germline lookup yields CDR1 MNHNS and CDR2 SASEGT. This CDR3 region has 16 residues. The J segment lost 8 bases and the V segment lost 5 bases, leaving 15 bases of the junction unmatched. In DNA, the CDR3 is TGTGCCAGCAGTACGACCGGGACAGGGTATCAGCGGGGCTACACCTTC. It encodes CASSTTGTGYQRGYTF.

This sequence joins TRBV27 and TRBJ2-3; a weak D match, TRBD1 (6 bases). Between the trimmed V and J ends, which lost 11 bases and 2 bases, there was a span of 17 bases. Germline V gene lookup returns CDR1 MNHEY and CDR2 SMNVEV (reference sequence). CDR3 size: 14 residues. The CDR3 loop reads CASQKRGYTDTQYF. DNA of the CDR3: TGTGCCTCGCAGAAGAGGGGGTACACAGATACGCAGTATTTT.

With regard to this clonotype: A much larger clone lies one base from this, so it may be a read error. CDR3 sequence reads: CASSWATDTQYF. The DNA of the CDR3 is TGTGCCAGCAGCTGGGCCACAGATACGCAGTATTTT. The V call is TRBV7-9, the J call TRBJ2-3; D is unclear. Per germline, CDR1 SEHNR and CDR2 FQNEAQ (reference sequence). This CDR3 has 12 amino acids. Trimming shortened V by 4 bases and J by 2 bases, and 4 bases separated the two germline ends. The whole variable domain, filled in from reference TRBV7-9 and TRBJ2-3, reads DTGVSQNPRHKITKRGQNVTFRCDPISEHNRLYWYRQTLGQGPEFLTYFQNEAQLEKSRLLSDRFSAERPKGSFSTLEIQRTEQGDSAMYLCASSWATDTQYFGPGTRLTVL.

This chain joins TRBV7-2 and TRBJ1-1; TRBD1 might be the D (5 bases). Trimming removed 6 bases from V and 3 bases from J, with 20 bases in between. The CDR3 is 16 residues long. Germline V gene lookup returns CDR1 SGHTA and CDR2 FQGNSA. As DNA, the CDR3 is TGTGCCAGCAGTTTATCCCACAGGAATACTCACACTGAAGCTTTCTTT. This encodes CASSLSHRNTHTEAFF.

Only a few counts were recorded for this clonotype. CDR3 bases: TGTGCCAGCAGTAGCTCGGGGCAGGGTGAAAAACTGTTTTTT. It is translated as CASSSSGQGEKLFF. The chain links TRBV12-3 or TRBV12-4 to TRBJ1-4; a weak D match, TRBD1 (5 bases). This CDR3 spans 14 amino acids. V was pared by 5 bases and J by 7 bases, with 14 bases between.

The chain recombines TRBV15 with TRBJ1-3; D unresolved. The CDR3 contains 16 residues. Deletions cut 1 base from V and 3 bases from J, with 13 bases between. CDR1 is LNHNV and CDR2 is YYDKDF in the germline V gene (reference sequence). CDR3 sequence (DNA): TGTGCCACCAGCAGAGTAGACCGCTTATTTGGAAACACCATATATTTT. Residues: CATSRVDRLFGNTIYF.

The CDR3 sequence is CASSLAHGNSGANVLTF. CDR3 bases: TGTGCCAGCAGCTTAGCGCATGGGAACTCTGGGGCCAACGTCCTGACTTTC. The chain has TRBV7-2 and TRBJ2-6; D unresolved. V gave up 0 bases and J gave up 0 bases, with 9 bases separating them. Germline V gene sequence: CDR1 SGHTA, CDR2 FQGNSA. There are 17 residues in the CDR3.